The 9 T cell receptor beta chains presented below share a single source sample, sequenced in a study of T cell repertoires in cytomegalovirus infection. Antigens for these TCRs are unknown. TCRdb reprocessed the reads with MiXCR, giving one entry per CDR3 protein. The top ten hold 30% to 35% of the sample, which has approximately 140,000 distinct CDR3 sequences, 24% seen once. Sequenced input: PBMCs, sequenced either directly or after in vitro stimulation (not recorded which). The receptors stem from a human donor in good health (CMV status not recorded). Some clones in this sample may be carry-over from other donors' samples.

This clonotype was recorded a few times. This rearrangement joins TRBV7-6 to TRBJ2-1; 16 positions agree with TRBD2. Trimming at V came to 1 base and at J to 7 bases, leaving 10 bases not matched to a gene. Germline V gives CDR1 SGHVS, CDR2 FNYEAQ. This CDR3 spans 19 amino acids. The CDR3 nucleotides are TGTGCCAGCAGCTTAGATGGGACTAGCGGGAGGGCCCTGGGAAATGAGCAGTTCTTC. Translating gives CASSLDGTSGRALGNEQFF.

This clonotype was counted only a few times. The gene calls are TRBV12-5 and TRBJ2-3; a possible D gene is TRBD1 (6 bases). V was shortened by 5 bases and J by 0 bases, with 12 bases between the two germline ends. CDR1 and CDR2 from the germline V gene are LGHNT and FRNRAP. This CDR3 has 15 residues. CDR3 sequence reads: CASGQGTHSTDTQYF. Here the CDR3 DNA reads TGTGCTAGTGGTCAGGGGACCCATAGCACAGATACGCAGTATTTT.

The CDR3 region has the DNA TGTGCCACCCAGGGGGCCGGGGAGCTGTTTTTT. Protein sequence: CATQGAGELFF. The chain combines TRBV19 with TRBJ2-2, with 7 nucleotides matching TRBD1. The V segment lost 10 bases and the J segment 6 bases; nucleotides outside the gene matches: 2. CDR3 length equals 11 residues. From germline, CDR1 is LNHDA and CDR2 SQIVND (reference sequence).

CDR3 nucleotide sequence: TGCAGTGCTAGATCCCCACGCGGGACGGGGGCTGGAAACACCATATATTTT. Its protein is CSARSPRGTGAGNTIYF. This chain uses TRBV20-1 with TRBJ1-3, with D tentatively TRBD1 (5 bases). V lost 2 bases and J 2 bases, leaving 19 bases between the germline ends. The CDR3 spans 17 residues. The germline V gene encodes CDR1 DFQATT and CDR2 SNEGSKA (reference sequence).

The CDR3 loop is CASSWTGDTEAFF. Here the CDR3 DNA reads TGTGCCAGCAGCTGGACGGGAGACACTGAAGCTTTCTTT. J is TRBJ1-1 and V is TRBV6-6; D ambiguous. The CDR3 runs 13 residues. Germline values: CDR1 MNHNY, CDR2 SVGAGI (reference sequence). Trimming stripped 6 bases from V and 3 bases from J, with 11 bases between.

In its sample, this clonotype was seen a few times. The CDR3 protein is CASSLSFLPGKGGSYNEQFF. In DNA form, the CDR3 reads TGTGCCAGCAGTTTATCATTTCTTCCCGGGAAAGGGGGTTCCTACAATGAGCAGTTCTTC. The chain combines TRBV12-3 or TRBV12-4 with TRBJ2-1, with D possibly being TRBD1 (6 bases). CDR3 length: 20 amino acids. Trimming took off 2 bases at V and 1 base at J, with 24 bases between the two ends.

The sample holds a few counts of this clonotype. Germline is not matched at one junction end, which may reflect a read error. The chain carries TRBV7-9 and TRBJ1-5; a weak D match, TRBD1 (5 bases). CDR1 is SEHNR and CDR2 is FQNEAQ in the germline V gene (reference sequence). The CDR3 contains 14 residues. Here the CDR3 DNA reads TGTGCCAGCAGCTTGGGGGTTAGCGATCAGCCCCAGCATTTT. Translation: CASSLGVSDQPQHF.

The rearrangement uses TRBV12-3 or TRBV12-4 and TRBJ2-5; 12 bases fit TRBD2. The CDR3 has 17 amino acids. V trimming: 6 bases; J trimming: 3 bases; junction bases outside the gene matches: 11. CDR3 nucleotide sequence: TGTGCCAGCAGCAGACTAGCGGGAGTTGGTCCTAAAGAGACCCAGTACTTC. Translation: CASSRLAGVGPKETQYF.

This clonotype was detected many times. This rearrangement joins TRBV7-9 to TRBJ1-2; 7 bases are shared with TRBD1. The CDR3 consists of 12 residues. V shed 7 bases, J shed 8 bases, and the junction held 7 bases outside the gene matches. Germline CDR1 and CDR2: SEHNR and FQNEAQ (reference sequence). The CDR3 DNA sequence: TGTGCCAGCACTATGGGACAGCCGGGCTACACCTTC. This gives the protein CASTMGQPGYTF.